This T cell receptor beta chain was captured by sequencing in a study of beta chain features in type 1 diabetes. Turning to the study itself: Across all samples, about 100,000,000 sorted cells were examined.

This clone has more than one count but fewer than ten. The target antigen is unknown. Sequenced material consisted of expressed TCRB transcripts (all of the isolated RNA was reverse transcribed). Sequencing of naive, central memory and regulatory T cell samples gave an average of roughly 3.5 million reads. Repertoires were generated with immunoSEQ multiplex PCR, while TCRdb's copy carries only in-frame clones and drops some. The repertoire includes hundreds of thousands of clones, about 12% of them detected once, and 0.0085% to 0.012% sits in the top ten. V was clipped by 1 base and J by 0 bases, with 7 bases between them. This CDR3 is built from 14 residues. The germline V gene encodes CDR1 LNHDA and CDR2 SQIVND (reference sequence). Findings of the study overall: The study found moderately but significantly shorter TCRB CDR3s in all four CD4+ subsets of Type 1 diabetes patients.

Isolation of CD4+ naive, central memory, regulatory and stem cell-like memory cells was achieved by sorting via CD45RO/CCR7/CD25/CD127/CD95/CD27. The source material was naive CD4+ T cells from blood. The receptor comes from a woman aged 18 to 35 with type 1 diabetes. This chain links TRBV19 with TRBJ2-7, with TRBD2 as a possible D gene (6 bases). CDR3 sequence: CASSIGGLSYEQYF. Written as DNA, the CDR3 is TGTGCCAGTAGTATAGGGGGACTCTCCTACGAGCAGTACTTC.